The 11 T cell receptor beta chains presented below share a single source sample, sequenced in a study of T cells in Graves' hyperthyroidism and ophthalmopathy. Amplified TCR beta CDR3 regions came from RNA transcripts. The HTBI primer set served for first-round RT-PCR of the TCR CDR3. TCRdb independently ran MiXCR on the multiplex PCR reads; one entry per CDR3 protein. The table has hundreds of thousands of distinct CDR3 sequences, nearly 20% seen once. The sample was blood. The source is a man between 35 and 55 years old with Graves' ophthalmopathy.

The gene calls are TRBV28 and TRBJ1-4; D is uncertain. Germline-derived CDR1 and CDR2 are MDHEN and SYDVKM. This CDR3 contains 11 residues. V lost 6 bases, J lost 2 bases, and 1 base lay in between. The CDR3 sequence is CASSTNEKLFF. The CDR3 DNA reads TGTGCCAGCAGCACTAATGAAAAACTGTTTTTT. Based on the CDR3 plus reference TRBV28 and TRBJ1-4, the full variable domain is DVKVTQSSRYLVKRTGEKVFLECVQDMDHENMFWYRQDPGLGLRLIYFSYDVKMKEKGDIPEGYSVSREKKERFSLILESASTNQTSMYLCASSTNEKLFFGSGTQLSVL.

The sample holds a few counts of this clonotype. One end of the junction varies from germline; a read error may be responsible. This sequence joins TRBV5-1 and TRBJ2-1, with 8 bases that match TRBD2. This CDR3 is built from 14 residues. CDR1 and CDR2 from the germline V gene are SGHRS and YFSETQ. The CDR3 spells CASSLGGRSDEQFF. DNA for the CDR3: TGTGCCAGCAGCTTAGGCGGGAGGAGCGATGAGCAGTTCTTC.

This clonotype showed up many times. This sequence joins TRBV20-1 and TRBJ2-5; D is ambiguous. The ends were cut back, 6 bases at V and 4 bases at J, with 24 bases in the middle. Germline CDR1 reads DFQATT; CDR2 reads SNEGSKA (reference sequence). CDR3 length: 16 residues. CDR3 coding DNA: TGCAGTGCAACCAACCCCGGACGGGCCTCGACAGAGACCCAGTACTTC. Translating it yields CSATNPGRASTETQYF.

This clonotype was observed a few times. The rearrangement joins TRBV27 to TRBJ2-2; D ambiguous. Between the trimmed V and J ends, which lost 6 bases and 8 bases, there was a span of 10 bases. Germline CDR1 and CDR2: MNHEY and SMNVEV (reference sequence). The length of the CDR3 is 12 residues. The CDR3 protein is CASRGIGGELFF. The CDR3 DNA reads TGTGCCAGCAGAGGAATAGGGGGGGAGCTGTTTTTT.

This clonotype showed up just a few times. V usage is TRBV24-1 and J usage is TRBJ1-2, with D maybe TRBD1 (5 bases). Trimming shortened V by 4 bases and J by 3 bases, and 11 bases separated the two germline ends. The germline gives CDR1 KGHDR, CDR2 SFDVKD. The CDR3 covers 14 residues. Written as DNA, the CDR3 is TGTGCCACCAGTGACACAGGACGGGACTATGGCTACACCTTC. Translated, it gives CATSDTGRDYGYTF.

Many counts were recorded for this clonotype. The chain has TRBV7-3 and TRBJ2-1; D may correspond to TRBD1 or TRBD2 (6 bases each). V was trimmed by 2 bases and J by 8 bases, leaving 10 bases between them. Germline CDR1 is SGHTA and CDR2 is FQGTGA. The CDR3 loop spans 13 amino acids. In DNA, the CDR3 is TGTGCCAGCAGCTTAGTGGGGGGCCATGAGCAGTTCTTC. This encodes CASSLVGGHEQFF.

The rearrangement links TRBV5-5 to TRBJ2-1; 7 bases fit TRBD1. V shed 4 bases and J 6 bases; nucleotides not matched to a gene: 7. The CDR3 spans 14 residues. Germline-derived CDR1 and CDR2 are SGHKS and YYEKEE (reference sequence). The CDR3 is CASSVIQGVNEQFF. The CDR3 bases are TGTGCCAGCAGCGTCATTCAGGGGGTCAATGAGCAGTTCTTC.

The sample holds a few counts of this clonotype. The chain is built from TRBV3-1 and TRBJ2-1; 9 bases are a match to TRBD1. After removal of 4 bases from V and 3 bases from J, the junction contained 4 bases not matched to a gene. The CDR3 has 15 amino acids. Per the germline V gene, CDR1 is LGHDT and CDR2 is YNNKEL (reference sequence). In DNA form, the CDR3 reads TGTGCCAGCAGCCTGACGGGACAGGGCTACAATGAGCAGTTCTTC. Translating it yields CASSLTGQGYNEQFF.

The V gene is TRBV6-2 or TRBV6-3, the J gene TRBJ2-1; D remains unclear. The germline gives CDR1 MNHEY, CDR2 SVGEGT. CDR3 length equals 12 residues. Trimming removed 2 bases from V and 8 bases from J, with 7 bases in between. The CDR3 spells CASSYLGYEQFF. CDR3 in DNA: TGTGCCAGCAGTTACCTCGGGTATGAGCAGTTCTTC.

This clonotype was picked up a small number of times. CDR3: CASSQFWGQGTGHTEAFF. The CDR3 DNA follows: TGTGCCAGCAGCCAATTTTGGGGACAGGGGACTGGGCACACTGAAGCTTTCTTT. The V gene is TRBV3-1, the J gene TRBJ1-1, with 10 positions matching TRBD1. CDR3 length: 18 amino acids. Germline CDR1 and CDR2: LGHDT and YNNKEL (reference sequence). Trimming at V came to 2 bases and at J to 3 bases, leaving 12 bases not matched to a gene.

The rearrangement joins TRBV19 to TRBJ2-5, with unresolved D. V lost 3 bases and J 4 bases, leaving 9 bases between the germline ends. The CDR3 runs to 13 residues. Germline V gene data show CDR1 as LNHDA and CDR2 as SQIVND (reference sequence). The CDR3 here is CASSMVAGETQYF. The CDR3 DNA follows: TGTGCCAGTAGTATGGTGGCAGGAGAGACCCAGTACTTC.